The clone carrying this T cell receptor beta chain has more than one count but fewer than ten. This sample stems from a study of human T cells and chemical hapten exposure. Study summary: Skin of the upper inner arm, around 2 cm by around 2 cm, received 2% DPC for sensitization. Once 0.01% DPC had been applied to the upper back by patch test, readings were taken at 6 days.

Regarding time point: patch test 1, 2 weeks after DPC sensitization. The sample's treatment: therapeutic diphenylcyclopropenone sensitization with weekly scalp DPC. Each CDR3 protein is one row after TCRdb ran MiXCR on the RACE reads. The data hold under 200,000 distinct CDR3 sequences, with more than 12% observed a single time. The origin of this receptor is a woman in her 30s with alopecia areata. Some clones in this sample may be carry-over from other donors' samples. This specimen was whole blood, taken in connection with sensitization to the hapten diphenylcyclopropenone (DPC).

The CDR3 coding sequence is TGTGCCAGCAGTTTAGTAGGCCGCTTAGGGGGGGCCCGGGAGACCCAGTACTTC. Its translation: CASSLVGRLGGARETQYF. V gene TRBV12-3 or TRBV12-4 combines with J gene TRBJ2-5; D is perhaps TRBD2 (7 bases). This CDR3 contains 18 residues. Trimming took off 1 base at V and 5 bases at J, with 23 bases between the two ends.